A single sample is the source of the 10 T cell receptor beta chains below, sequenced in a study of blood T cell repertoires in COVID-19. Profiling relied on immunoSEQ multiplex PCR, and the TCRdb table lists in-frame clones only, not all of them. The top ten hold 1.3% to 1.5% of the sample, which has about 250,000 clones, 88% seen once. The specimen sequenced was peripheral blood. These TCRs come from a man aged 80 or over with acute or convalescent COVID-19.

V is TRBV10-3 and J is TRBJ2-5, with 7 bases matching TRBD1. Germline V lookup: CDR1 ENHRY, CDR2 SYGVKD. V was pared by 3 bases and J by 4 bases, with 8 bases of the junction left unmatched. CDR3 length: 15 residues. This CDR3 reads CAISEDTGVGETQYF. Written as DNA, the CDR3 is TGTGCCATCAGTGAAGATACAGGGGTGGGAGAGACCCAGTACTTC.

This chain links TRBV5-1 with TRBJ2-1; 10 bases fit TRBD1. Germline CDR1 and CDR2: SGHRS and YFSETQ. The CDR3 contains 14 residues. The trim removed 5 bases at V and 3 bases at J, leaving 2 bases unmatched. CDR3 in DNA: TGCGCCAGCAGGGACAGGGGGAACTACAATGAGCAGTTCTTC. Protein sequence: CASRDRGNYNEQFF.

For this clone: The sample holds other DNA sequences that translate to the same CDR3. The chain uses TRBV7-2 and TRBJ1-6; the match to TRBD1 covers 7 bases. This CDR3 has 14 amino acids. CDR1 and CDR2 from the germline V gene are SGHTA and FQGNSA. V lost 6 bases to trimming and J lost 4 bases; unmatched junction nucleotides: 3. The CDR3 sequence is CASSPGQYNSPLHF. The CDR3 DNA reads TGTGCCAGCAGTCCGGGACAGTATAATTCACCCCTCCACTTT.

The CDR3 DNA reads as TGCAGCGTCTTAGGGGCCTCTGGGGCCAACGTCCTGACTTTC. This sequence encodes CSVLGASGANVLTF. The rearrangement joins TRBV29-1 to TRBJ2-6; perhaps TRBD1 as D (5 bases). The CDR3 is 14 residues long. The ends were cut back, 6 bases at V and 0 bases at J, with 9 bases in the middle. Germline V CDR1 and CDR2: SQVTM, ANQGSEA.

This clone was recorded only once. This chain joins TRBV6-5 and TRBJ1-2, with a tentative D call TRBD1 (6 bases). The CDR3 runs to 16 residues. V lost 4 bases and J 4 bases, leaving 19 bases between the germline ends. CDR1 is MNHEY, CDR2 SVGAGI, per germline. CDR3 region: CASSFRGNRETYGYTF. The CDR3 DNA reads as TGTGCCAGCAGTTTTAGGGGGAACAGAGAAACCTATGGCTACACCTTC.

This clone was detected only a few times. The V gene is TRBV5-4, the J gene TRBJ1-1, with 8 positions matching TRBD1. In germline, CDR1 is SGHNT, CDR2 YYREEE (reference sequence). V was pared by 3 bases and J by 6 bases, with 4 bases of the junction left unmatched. The CDR3 runs 13 residues. The CDR3 DNA follows: TGTGCCAGCAGCTACGACAGGGGTGCTGAAGCTTTCTTT. Residues: CASSYDRGAEAFF.

V is TRBV7-2 and J is TRBJ2-7; unclear D gene. Germline V CDR1 and CDR2: SGHTA, FQGNSA. V was clipped by 1 base and J by 7 bases, with 20 bases between them. The CDR3 is 16 residues long. The CDR3 sequence is CASSLGVNSLSREQYF. CDR3 DNA: TGTGCCAGCAGCTTAGGGGTAAATAGCCTTAGTAGGGAGCAGTACTTC. The variable domain in full, completed from reference TRBV7-2 and TRBJ2-7, reads GAGVSQSPSNKVTEKGKDVELRCDPISGHTALYWYRQSLGQGLEFLIYFQGNSAPDKSGLPSDRFSAERTGGSVSTLTIQRTQQEDSAVYLCASSLGVNSLSREQYFGPGTRLTVT.

The V and J genes are TRBV6-5 and TRBJ1-1; tentatively, D is TRBD1 (5 bases). In germline, CDR1 is MNHEY, CDR2 SVGAGI. The V end was cut by 6 bases, the J end by 1 base, with 12 bases between. CDR3 size: 14 residues. The chain's CDR3 is CASSGGPKNTEAFF. The CDR3 coding sequence is TGTGCCAGCAGCGGGGGACCGAAGAACACTGAAGCTTTCTTT.

This clone occurred a few times. The V and J genes are TRBV4-1 and TRBJ1-5; TRBD1 matches at 10 bases. Germline V lookup: CDR1 MGHRA, CDR2 YSYEKL. The V gene end was trimmed by 3 bases and the J gene end by 2 bases; junction bases not matched to a gene: 22. The CDR3 has 22 residues. In DNA, the CDR3 is TGCGCCAGCAGCCATCCTAGGGGGGGACAGGGGAGGTATCTTATTGGCAATCAGCCCCAGCATTTT. It is translated as CASSHPRGGQGRYLIGNQPQHF.

The V call is TRBV19, the J call TRBJ2-5; a possible D gene is TRBD2 (6 bases). This CDR3 is 14 amino acids long. Germline V gene lookup returns CDR1 LNHDA and CDR2 SQIVND (reference sequence). V was trimmed by 5 bases and J by 6 bases, leaving 16 bases between them. The CDR3 DNA is TGTGCCAGTAGTGAGGGACCGGAGGGGAAGACCCAGTACTTC. It is translated as CASSEGPEGKTQYF.